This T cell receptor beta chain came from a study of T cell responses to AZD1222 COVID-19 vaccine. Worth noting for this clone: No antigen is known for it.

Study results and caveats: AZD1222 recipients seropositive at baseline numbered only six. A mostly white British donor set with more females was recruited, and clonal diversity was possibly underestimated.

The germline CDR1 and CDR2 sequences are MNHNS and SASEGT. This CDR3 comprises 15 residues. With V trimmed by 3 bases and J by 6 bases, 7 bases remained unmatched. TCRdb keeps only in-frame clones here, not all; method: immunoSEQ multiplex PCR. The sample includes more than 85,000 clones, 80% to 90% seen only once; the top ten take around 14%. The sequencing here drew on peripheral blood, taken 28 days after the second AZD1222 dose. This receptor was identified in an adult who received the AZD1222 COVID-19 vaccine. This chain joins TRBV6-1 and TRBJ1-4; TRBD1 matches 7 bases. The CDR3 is CASSDQTGWDEKLFF. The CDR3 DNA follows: TGTGCCAGCAGTGATCAGACAGGGTGGGATGAAAAACTGTTTTTT.